This TCR beta chain appears in the sequencing data of a study of blood T cell repertoires in COVID-19. Turning to the study itself: Italy, Spain and the United States were the sources of the convalescent and acute COVID-19 samples. In each case, the material was cDNA or gDNA derived from T cells, B-cell-depleted T cells, or PBMCs.

Per the germline V gene, CDR1 is MNHNS and CDR2 is SASEGT. V gave up 2 bases and J gave up 1 base, with 9 bases separating them. This CDR3 has 15 amino acids. Per the study methods: Quantification of nucleated cells was approximated via reference gene primer amplification. Clones were read by immunoSEQ multiplex PCR, and TCRdb kept only the in-frame ones, dropping some. V and J calls plus clone size are reproduced from that table; the DNA served to infer D and trimming. The sample has some 59,000 clones, roughly 79% seen once; the top ten hold 4% to 5.5%. Sequencing was performed on peripheral blood. This clonotype was sampled from a woman aged 60-75 years with acute or convalescent COVID-19. The chain couples TRBV6-1 to TRBJ1-5; D call uncertain. CDR3 coding DNA: TGTGCCAGCAGTGAACCGGGGAGGAGCAATCAGCCCCAGCATTTT. Amino acids: CASSEPGRSNQPQHF.